A selection of T cell receptor beta chains follows, all from one sample in a study of control samples from healthy donors and cancer patients. The data were produced by immunoSEQ multiplex PCR, yet TCRdb's version contains in-frame clones alone and is incomplete. The table lists some 150,000 clones, 90% to 95% of them singletons. Material: blood. All receptors come from a woman aged 55-75 years in good health. The CDR3 runs from the conserved cysteine through the conserved F or W. The D gene is left open where the match is weak. Size tells how often a clone was seen (once, few, many) or the class of an expanded clone, and some rows leave it out.

TRBJ1-5 . TRBV2 13 . CASSGDRYQPQHF TGTGCCAGCAGCGGAGACAGGTATCAGCCCCAGCATTTT
TRBJ2-7 . TRBV19 15 TRBD1 CASSTVTGLSSEQYF TGTGCCAGTAGTACCGTGACAGGGCTCTCGTCCGAGCAGTACTTC
TRBJ1-1 . TRBV5-1 15 . CASSLFAGANTEAFF TGCGCCAGCAGCTTGTTTGCAGGGGCGAACACTGAAGCTTTCTTT
TRBJ1-1 . TRBV9 14 . CASSAQWRDTEAFF TGTGCCAGCAGCGCTCAGTGGCGGGACACTGAAGCTTTCTTT
TRBJ2-2 . TRBV7-2 13 . CASSLMNTGELFF TGTGCCAGCAGCCTTATGAACACCGGGGAGCTGTTTTTT
TRBJ2-5 . TRBV7-3 19 . CASSPKNRGDVQGGETQYF TGTGCCAGCAGCCCCAAAAACCGCGGCGACGTACAGGGCGGGGAGACCCAGTACTTC
TRBJ2-7 . TRBV3-1/TRBV3-2 14 TRBD1 CASSRDSYSYEQYF TGTGCCAGCAGCCGGGACAGCTACTCCTACGAGCAGTACTTC
TRBJ1-1 . TRBV29-1 15 TRBD1 CSVFVRGDLSTEAFF TGCAGCGTTTTCGTCAGGGGGGATTTGAGCACTGAAGCTTTCTTT
TRBJ1-2 once TRBV29-1 14 . CSVEVPGSNYGYTF TGCAGCGTTGAAGTCCCAGGCTCTAACTATGGCTACACCTTC
TRBJ1-1 . TRBV14 12 . CASSRVRGQAFF TGTGCCAGCAGCCGAGTTCGGGGGCAAGCTTTCTTT
TRBJ2-7 . TRBV4-3 15 TRBD1 CASSRFRDRDYEQYF TGCGCCAGCAGCCGATTCCGGGACAGGGATTATGAGCAGTACTTC
TRBJ2-3 . TRBV4-1 15 TRBD2 CASSQGGGSTDTQYF TGCGCCAGCAGCCAAGGCGGGGGGAGCACAGATACGCAGTATTTT
TRBJ2-3 . TRBV5-1 17 TRBD2 CASSLIVLAGNTDTQYF TGCGCCAGCAGCCTTATCGTACTAGCGGGAAACACAGATACGCAGTATTTT
TRBJ1-2 . TRBV4-2 12 . CASSQAAGGYTF TGTGCCAGCAGCCAAGCGGCTGGAGGCTACACCTTC
TRBJ2-7 . TRBV19 16 TRBD1 CASSIAGDRGPYEQYF TGTGCCAGTAGTATAGCAGGGGACAGGGGCCCTTACGAGCAGTACTTC
TRBJ2-5 few TRBV19 15 . CASRGAVDQRETQYF TGTGCCAGTAGGGGAGCGGTTGATCAGAGGGAGACCCAGTACTTC
TRBJ1-2 . TRBV6-5 14 . CASSYSIYGGGYTF TGTGCCAGCAGTTACTCGATATATGGGGGCGGCTACACCTTC
TRBJ1-4 . TRBV5-1 14 . CASSLGQYNEKLFF TGCGCCAGCAGCTTGGGACAGTATAATGAAAAACTGTTTTTT
TRBJ1-5 . TRBV7-2 16 . CASSLVHRDGNQPQHF TGTGCCAGCAGCTTAGTACACAGGGATGGCAATCAGCCCCAGCATTTT
TRBJ1-6 . TRBV2 14 TRBD1 CASSVGQGNSPLHF TGTGCCAGCAGTGTAGGACAGGGTAATTCACCCCTCCACTTT
TRBJ2-3 . TRBV10-3 11 . CAIRGVDTQYF TGTGCCATCAGAGGGGTGGATACGCAGTATTTT
TRBJ1-5 . TRBV5-1 16 . CASSLDSYYSNQPQHF TGCGCCAGCAGCTTGGACAGCTACTATAGCAATCAGCCCCAGCATTTT
TRBJ1-4 once TRBV21-1 14 . CASSIRTIIRTRRF TGTGCCAGCAGCATTCGGACCATAATCAGAACTCGCCGATTT
TRBJ2-2 . TRBV5-1 16 . CASSLTSRIGTGELFF TGCGCCAGCAGCTTGACTAGTCGGATTGGTACCGGGGAGCTGTTTTTT
TRBJ1-1 once TRBV12-3/TRBV12-4 13 . CASSLNPQGPAFF TGTGCCAGCAGTTTAAACCCCCAGGGGCCCGCTTTCTTT
TRBJ1-1 . TRBV4-3 13 . CASSPRAVTEAFF TGCGCCAGCAGCCCCAGGGCCGTCACTGAAGCTTTCTTT
TRBJ2-3 once TRBV5-1 17 TRBD2 CASSLGLAGTSTDTQYF TGCGCCAGCAGCTTAGGACTAGCGGGAACTAGCACAGATACGCAGTATTTT